The 15 T cell receptor beta chains below all came from one sample that was sequenced in a study of neoadjuvant anti-PD-1 for oral cavity cancer. The sample's time point: after neoadjuvant nivolumab, at surgical resection. Repertoires were generated with immunoSEQ multiplex PCR, while TCRdb's copy carries only in-frame clones and drops some. Of 40,000 or so clones listed, around two fifths are singletons. The specimen comprised tumor tissue, sampled after nivolumab (anti-PD-1) treatment. The source is a person aged 40-85 years with oral cavity squamous cell carcinoma.

This chain links TRBV18 with TRBJ2-5, with 7 bases that match TRBD2. The germline V gene has CDR1 KGHSH and CDR2 LQKENI. There are 14 residues in the CDR3. After removal of 3 bases from V and 5 bases from J, the junction contained 6 bases not matched to a gene. DNA for the CDR3: TGTGCCAGCTCACCCCCCGGGGGGTTTGAGACCCAGTACTTC. It is translated as CASSPPGGFETQYF.

CDR3 region: CSVGSGHGSYEQYF. The CDR3 bases are TGCAGCGTTGGAAGCGGGCACGGCTCCTACGAGCAGTACTTC. The chain recombines TRBV29-1 with TRBJ2-7, with D perhaps TRBD2 (6 bases). V was cut by 4 bases and J by 0 bases, with 13 bases left in between. Germline CDR1 and CDR2: SQVTM and ANQGSEA. The CDR3 is 14 residues long.

V gene TRBV30 combines with J gene TRBJ2-3, with TRBD1 matching over 9 bases. This CDR3 region has 15 residues. The germline CDR1 and CDR2 sequences are GTSNPN and SVGIG (reference sequence). V gave up 1 base and J gave up 6 bases; unmatched junction bases: 8. DNA for the CDR3: TGTGCCTGGAGTGCCGGGACAGGGAATGCGGATACGCAGTATTTT. Translation: CAWSAGTGNADTQYF.

The chain recombines TRBV19 with TRBJ2-2; no definite D call. Germline V gene lookup returns CDR1 LNHDA and CDR2 SQIVND (reference sequence). Trimming pared 0 bases from V and 5 bases from J, leaving 10 bases between. This CDR3 contains 15 residues. The CDR3 DNA follows: TGTGCCAGTAGTATAGATGGGCCCCAAACCGGGGAGCTGTTTTTT. It encodes CASSIDGPQTGELFF.

J is TRBJ1-2 and V is TRBV5-1; D not certain. The CDR3 sequence is 14 residues long. Germline V gene data show CDR1 as SGHRS and CDR2 as YFSETQ. Trimming removed 0 bases from V and 5 bases from J, with 11 bases in between. The CDR3 DNA is TGCGCCAGCAGCTTGGTTTTGGGTTATTATGGCTACACCTTC. Translating it yields CASSLVLGYYGYTF.

This clone was counted a few times. The chain has TRBV13 and TRBJ2-7; D remains ambiguous. Germline assignment: CDR1 PRHDT and CDR2 FYEKMQ (reference sequence). Trimming pared 4 bases from V and 0 bases from J, leaving 4 bases between. The CDR3 sequence is 12 residues long. The CDR3 reads CASSSSSYEQYF. For the CDR3, the DNA is TGTGCCAGCAGCTCAAGCTCCTACGAGCAGTACTTC. Variable domain in full (rest from reference TRBV13 and TRBJ2-7): AAGVIQSPRHLIKEKRETATLKCYPIPRHDTVYWYQQGPGQDPQFLISFYEKMQSDKGSIPDRFSAQQFSDYHSELNMSSLELGDSALYFCASSSSSYEQYFGPGTRLTVT.

This chain links TRBV19 with TRBJ1-6, with 7 bases aligning to TRBD1. V lost 10 bases to trimming and J lost 8 bases; unmatched junction nucleotides: 5. CDR1 is LNHDA, CDR2 SQIVND, per germline (reference sequence). CDR3 length: 12 residues. DNA of the CDR3: TGTGCCACTACGGACAGGCATTCACCCCTCCACTTT. Translated, it gives CATTDRHSPLHF.

The chain carries TRBV5-1 and TRBJ2-3, with TRBD1 matching 7 bases. Germline V gives CDR1 SGHRS, CDR2 YFSETQ. V lost 4 bases to trimming and J lost 0 bases; unmatched junction nucleotides: 5. The CDR3 sequence is 15 residues long. The CDR3 sequence is CASSQGVPSTDTQYF. CDR3 DNA: TGCGCCAGCAGCCAGGGGGTTCCTAGCACAGATACGCAGTATTTT.

The chain couples TRBV5-1 to TRBJ2-5; 13 bases are shared with TRBD2. This CDR3 region has 16 residues. The germline CDR1 and CDR2 sequences are SGHRS and YFSETQ. V gave up 4 bases and J gave up 4 bases; unmatched junction bases: 7. The DNA of the CDR3 is TGCGCCAGCAGCACCCGTACTAGCGGGGGGGCAGAGACCCAGTACTTC. Translation: CASSTRTSGGAETQYF. Supplemented by reference TRBV5-1 and TRBJ2-5, the full variable domain reads KAGVTQTPRYLIKTRGQQVTLSCSPISGHRSVSWYQQTPGQGLQFLFEYFSETQRNKGNFPGRFSGRQFSNSRSEMNVSTLELGDSALYLCASSTRTSGGAETQYFGPGTRLLVL.

V and J are TRBV5-5 and TRBJ1-3; D uncertain. V was cut by 4 bases and J by 0 bases, with 8 bases left in between. There are 14 residues in the CDR3. Germline values: CDR1 SGHKS, CDR2 YYEKEE (reference sequence). CDR3 DNA sequence: TGTGCCAGCAGCCGAACACTCTCTGGAAACACCATATATTTT. It encodes CASSRTLSGNTIYF. Full variable domain (rest looked up from reference TRBV5-5 and TRBJ1-3): DAGVTQSPTHLIKTRGQQVTLRCSPISGHKSVSWYQQVLGQGPQFIFQYYEKEERGRGNFPDRFSARQFPNYSSELNVNALLLGDSALYLCASSRTLSGNTIYFGEGSWLTVV.

CDR3 protein: CASSQDQGSPYEQYF. Written as DNA, the CDR3 is TGTGCCAGCAGCCAAGATCAGGGCAGCCCCTACGAGCAGTACTTC. The chain couples TRBV4-2 to TRBJ2-7; D is perhaps TRBD1 (5 bases). This CDR3 is built from 15 residues. Trimming shortened V by 0 bases and J by 2 bases, and 11 bases separated the two germline ends. Germline CDR1 is LGHNA and CDR2 is YNFKEQ.

The chain employs TRBV4-1 and TRBJ2-1; 10 positions match TRBD2. Per germline, CDR1 MGHRA and CDR2 YSYEKL. The CDR3 has 19 residues. Trimming removed 6 bases from V and 6 bases from J; junction bases left unmatched: 20. CDR3 in DNA: TGCGCCAGCAGATCGTTTCTAGCGGGAGTCGTAGCCTCTTTCAATGAGCAGTTCTTC. It is translated as CASRSFLAGVVASFNEQFF.

This clone was counted ten times or more. In DNA form, the CDR3 reads TGCGCCAGCAGCTTGGCTAGCGGGAGTGGTCATGAGCAGTTCTTC. This codes for CASSLASGSGHEQFF. The chain couples TRBV5-1 to TRBJ2-1; 10 nucleotides match TRBD2. Per the germline V gene, CDR1 is SGHRS and CDR2 is YFSETQ. This CDR3 spans 15 amino acids. With V trimmed by 0 bases and J by 8 bases, 5 bases remained unmatched.

This clone was seen a single time. The chain employs TRBV7-9 and TRBJ1-5, with TRBD1 matching 7 bases. CDR1 SEHNR and CDR2 FQNEAQ come from the germline V gene (reference sequence). Trimming took 1 base from V and 3 from J; bases not matched to a gene: 12. The CDR3 contains 18 residues. The CDR3 DNA reads TGTGCCAGCAGCTTAGGGGGGAACCGGGACAGATCCAATCAGCCCCAGCATTTT. Translating it yields CASSLGGNRDRSNQPQHF. Looking up the rest from reference TRBV7-9 and TRBJ1-5 gives the full variable domain: DTGVSQNPRHKITKRGQNVTFRCDPISEHNRLYWYRQTLGQGPEFLTYFQNEAQLEKSRLLSDRFSAERPKGSFSTLEIQRTEQGDSAMYLCASSLGGNRDRSNQPQHFGDGTRLSIL.

Only a few counts were recorded for this clone. V is TRBV5-1 and J is TRBJ1-6; 7 bases line up with TRBD1. This CDR3 spans 16 amino acids. Germline V CDR1 and CDR2: SGHRS, YFSETQ. V was pared by 1 base and J by 6 bases, with 7 bases of the junction left unmatched. Here the CDR3 reads CASSLTYSGGNSPLHF. The CDR3, as DNA: TGCGCCAGCAGCTTGACGTACTCAGGGGGTAATTCACCCCTCCACTTT.